A single sample gave rise to the 29 T cell receptor beta chains below, sequenced in a study of STAT5B mutations in CD4+ large granular lymphocyte leukemia. Profiling relied on immunoSEQ multiplex PCR, and the TCRdb table lists in-frame clones only, not all of them. Of 30,000 or so clones listed, over 70% are singletons. Sequences were obtained from CD4+ T cells from blood buffy coats. The receptor source for this set is a human donor in good health.

The chain employs TRBV7-2 and TRBJ1-1; TRBD1 matches at 10 bases. Trimming cost V 3 bases and J 6 bases; bases outside gene matches: 1. This CDR3 has 13 residues. Germline CDR1 is SGHTA and CDR2 is FQGNSA. CDR3 amino acids: CASSFGQGAEAFF. DNA of the CDR3: TGTGCCAGCAGCTTCGGACAGGGGGCTGAAGCTTTCTTT. Full variable domain (remainder filled in from reference TRBV7-2 and TRBJ1-1): GAGVSQSPSNKVTEKGKDVELRCDPISGHTALYWYRQSLGQGLEFLIYFQGNSAPDKSGLPSDRFSAERTGGSVSTLTIQRTQQEDSAVYLCASSFGQGAEAFFGQGTRLTVV.

Only one count was recorded for this clone. The rearrangement joins TRBV9 to TRBJ2-3; either TRBD1 or TRBD2 may fit D (6 bases each). This CDR3 has 16 amino acids. V gave up 0 bases and J gave up 6 bases, with 17 bases separating them. In germline, CDR1 is SGDLS, CDR2 YYNGEE. The CDR3 region has the DNA TGTGCCAGCAGCGTAGAGGGGGGCCCTCTAACCGATACGCAGTATTTT. It specifies CASSVEGGPLTDTQYF.

The gene calls are TRBV30 and TRBJ1-2; tentative D call: TRBD1 (5 bases). V was clipped by 0 bases and J by 7 bases, with 9 bases between them. Germline CDR1 GTSNPN, CDR2 SVGIG (reference sequence). The CDR3 consists of 12 residues. In DNA, the CDR3 is TGTGCCTGGAGTGTAACGCAGGGTGGCTACACCTTC. As protein: CAWSVTQGGYTF.

This clone was detected only a few times. The V and J genes are TRBV5-4 and TRBJ1-2, with a possible D match to TRBD1 (6 bases). V was cut by 4 bases and J by 3 bases, with 10 bases left in between. The CDR3 is 13 residues long. Germline-derived CDR1 and CDR2 are SGHNT and YYREEE (reference sequence). CDR3 nucleotide sequence: TGTGCCAGCAGCCACAGGGTTGACTATGGCTACACCTTC. Residues: CASSHRVDYGYTF.

For this clone: One end of the junction fails to match germline, which may point to a read error. In the same sample, other DNA sequences code for this CDR3. The V call is TRBV6-5, the J call TRBJ1-1; 9 bases match TRBD1. The CDR3 is made up of 15 amino acids. The germline V gene encodes CDR1 MNHEY and CDR2 SVGAGI. CDR3 DNA: TGTGCCAGCAGCAAGGGACAGGGAGGATTCAGTGAAGCCTTCTTT. Its translation: CASSKGQGGFSEAFF.

The rearrangement joins TRBV18 to TRBJ1-1; the match to TRBD1 covers 8 bases. The length of the CDR3 is 14 residues. V shed 4 bases and J 3 bases; nucleotides not matched to a gene: 4. Germline CDR1 is KGHSH and CDR2 is LQKENI. This chain's CDR3 is CASSRTGPYTEAFF. Written as DNA, the CDR3 is TGTGCCAGCTCACGGACAGGGCCCTACACTGAAGCTTTCTTT.

CDR3 in amino acids: CASSQVGLAAEQFF. The CDR3 coding sequence is TGCGCCAGCAGCCAAGTGGGGCTAGCGGCTGAGCAGTTCTTC. The chain uses TRBV4-1 and TRBJ2-1; 7 positions agree with TRBD2. The CDR3 runs 14 residues. V gave up 1 base and J gave up 9 bases; unmatched junction bases: 6. Germline values: CDR1 MGHRA, CDR2 YSYEKL.

V usage is TRBV28 and J usage is TRBJ2-1, with 13 positions matching TRBD2. The CDR3 has 15 amino acids. Germline values: CDR1 MDHEN, CDR2 SYDVKM. J lost 9 bases, V lost 6 bases, and 8 bases had no gene match. CDR3 sequence: CASRPLAGGPREQFF. In nucleotides, the CDR3 is TGTGCCAGCAGACCACTAGCGGGAGGGCCGCGTGAGCAGTTCTTC.

The rearrangement uses TRBV5-6 and TRBJ2-1; D not resolved. CDR3 length: 12 residues. V was shortened by 7 bases and J by 6 bases, with 11 bases between the two germline ends. From germline, CDR1 is SGHDT and CDR2 YYEEEE. CDR3 sequence: CASSRQLNEQFF. As DNA, the CDR3 is TGTGCCAGCTCTCGGCAGCTCAATGAGCAGTTCTTC.

The J gene is TRBJ2-7, the V gene TRBV28; maybe TRBD2 (6 bases). Trimming cost V 3 bases and J 0 bases, with 12 bases left between them. The CDR3 is 15 amino acids. The germline V gene encodes CDR1 MDHEN and CDR2 SYDVKM. The DNA for the CDR3 is TGTGCCAGCAGTTTCGGGACTTGGCTCTCCTACGAGCAGTACTTC. Its translation is CASSFGTWLSYEQYF.

The J gene is TRBJ2-5, the V gene TRBV6-1, with TRBD2 matching 9 bases. This CDR3 has 15 residues. V lost 3 bases and J lost 5; bases outside the gene matches: 7. CDR1 is MNHNS and CDR2 is SASEGT in the germline V gene. CDR3 sequence: CASSELGLAVETQYF. CDR3 nucleotide sequence: TGTGCCAGCAGTGAGTTGGGACTAGCTGTGGAGACCCAGTACTTC.

The gene calls are TRBV6-1 and TRBJ1-5; D remains unclear. V lost 3 bases, J lost 6 bases, and 9 bases lay in between. The germline V gene encodes CDR1 MNHNS and CDR2 SASEGT. This CDR3 has 13 amino acids. CDR3 loop: CASSEGLRQPQHF. The CDR3 DNA sequence: TGTGCCAGCAGTGAGGGATTGCGTCAGCCCCAGCATTTT.

The chain couples TRBV27 to TRBJ1-3; D gene uncertain. Germline V gene data show CDR1 as MNHEY and CDR2 as SMNVEV (reference sequence). V was pared by 1 base and J by 1 base, with 8 bases between. The CDR3 runs to 15 residues. The CDR3 DNA reads as TGTGCCAGCAGTTTATTCGGGTCTTCTGGAAACACCATATATTTT. This translates into CASSLFGSSGNTIYF.

The V and J genes are TRBV11-2 and TRBJ2-7; 8 bases match TRBD2. This CDR3 is built from 13 residues. CDR1 and CDR2 (germline): SGHAT, FQNNGV. J was trimmed by 4 bases and V by 2 bases; bases with no gene match: 1. DNA for the CDR3: TGTGCCAGCAGCTTATCGGGAGGGTACGAGCAGTACTTC. Residues: CASSLSGGYEQYF.

CDR3 coding DNA: TGTGCCAGCAGACCACCGGCGGTGAACACTGAAGCTTTCTTT. Protein: CASRPPAVNTEAFF. J is TRBJ1-1 and V is TRBV2, with D hard to call. CDR1 and CDR2 from the germline V gene are SNHLY and FYNNEI. The germline V and J ends were trimmed by 6 bases and 0 bases, with 11 bases remaining between them. The CDR3 runs to 14 residues.

The chain recombines TRBV5-4 with TRBJ2-7, with D hard to call. Germline CDR1 is SGHNT and CDR2 is YYREEE (reference sequence). The CDR3 consists of 16 residues. V was pared by 3 bases and J by 0 bases, with 16 bases between. As DNA, the CDR3 is TGTGCCAGCAGCTCGTTTTATGGCTCAAACTCCTACGAGCAGTACTTC. Translated, it gives CASSSFYGSNSYEQYF.

This clone came up a few times. This chain joins TRBV28 and TRBJ1-5; D gene unclear. The germline CDR1 and CDR2 sequences are MDHEN and SYDVKM. Trimming took 2 bases from V and 3 from J, leaving 2 bases between them. The length of the CDR3 is 12 residues. The CDR3 coding sequence is TGTGCCAGCAGTTTAAACAATCAGCCCCAGCATTTT. It codes for CASSLNNQPQHF.

The chain recombines TRBV4-1 with TRBJ1-4; a weak D match, TRBD1 (5 bases). Germline loops: CDR1 MGHRA, CDR2 YSYEKL. The V and J ends lost 4 bases and 0 bases respectively, with 27 bases between them. The CDR3 covers 21 residues. For the CDR3, the DNA is TGCGCCAGCAGCCCTAGGACATCCTTGAGGGGCGAGTTTGCAACTAATGAAAAACTGTTTTTT. Its translation: CASSPRTSLRGEFATNEKLFF.

The chain joins TRBV2 to TRBJ2-5, with TRBD2 identical over 12 bases. The CDR3 consists of 15 residues. The V and J ends lost 10 bases and 7 bases, in that order; junction bases with no gene match: 13. CDR1 is SNHLY and CDR2 is FYNNEI in the germline V gene. CDR3 amino acids: CANMGLAGGPGTQYF. In nucleotides, the CDR3 is TGTGCCAACATGGGGCTAGCGGGAGGGCCGGGGACCCAGTACTTC.

The rearrangement links TRBV9 to TRBJ1-2, with D uncertain. CDR1 is SGDLS, CDR2 YYNGEE, per germline. Trimming removed 0 bases from V and 8 bases from J, with 17 bases in between. This CDR3 has 15 amino acids. The CDR3 protein is CASSVDPQVAGGYTF. The CDR3 DNA is TGTGCCAGCAGCGTAGATCCCCAGGTGGCGGGAGGCTACACCTTC.

V is TRBV7-9 and J is TRBJ1-2; 7 bases align to TRBD1. Germline values: CDR1 SEHNR, CDR2 FQNEAQ (reference sequence). The CDR3 length is 13 residues. V shed 2 bases and J 5 bases; nucleotides not matched to a gene: 2. This CDR3 reads CASSLTGEYGYTF. DNA for the CDR3: TGTGCCAGCAGCTTAACAGGGGAATATGGCTACACCTTC.

This clone was counted once. The chain is built from TRBV5-8 and TRBJ2-1; D may match TRBD1 or TRBD2 (6 bases each). The CDR3 consists of 14 residues. The V end was cut by 2 bases, the J end by 6 bases, with 12 bases between. Germline CDR1 and CDR2: SGHTS and YDEGEE. The CDR3 DNA reads as TGTGCCAGCAGCTTAAGGGGGGCTTTCAATGAGCAGTTCTTC. It is translated as CASSLRGAFNEQFF.

J is TRBJ2-3 and V is TRBV12-5; the D gene is possibly TRBD1 (6 bases). V was cut by 2 bases and J by 1 base, with 10 bases left in between. The germline gives CDR1 LGHNT, CDR2 FRNRAP. The CDR3 is 15 residues long. The CDR3 loop is CASGLLQGGTDTQYF. The CDR3 nucleotides read TGTGCTAGTGGTTTGCTACAGGGTGGCACAGATACGCAGTATTTT. The entire variable domain, with the rest obtained from reference TRBV12-5 and TRBJ2-3, is as follows: DARVTQTPRHKVTEMGQEVTMRCQPILGHNTVFWYRQTMMQGLELLAYFRNRAPLDDSGMPKDRFSAEMPDATLATLKIQPSEPRDSAVYFCASGLLQGGTDTQYFGPGTRLTVL.

In this sample, this clone turned up a few times. CDR3 loop: CASSPLGTGAGELFF. CDR3 nucleotide sequence: TGTGCCAGCTCGCCTCTCGGGACAGGGGCCGGGGAGCTGTTTTTT. The rearrangement joins TRBV18 to TRBJ2-2; 10 nucleotides agree with TRBD1. With 6 bases clipped from V and 6 bases from J, the junction kept 7 bases outside the gene matches. The CDR3 totals 15 residues. CDR1 and CDR2 from the germline V gene are KGHSH and LQKENI.

The chain recombines TRBV27 with TRBJ1-4, with 7 bases identical to TRBD1. Germline loops: CDR1 MNHEY, CDR2 SMNVEV (reference sequence). The length of the CDR3 is 17 residues. Trimming removed 4 bases from V and 4 bases from J; junction bases left unmatched: 12. CDR3 sequence reads: CASSSILPGTDNEKLFF. The CDR3 DNA reads TGTGCCAGCAGTTCCATACTCCCCGGGACAGATAATGAAAAACTGTTTTTT.

The chain is built from TRBV5-1 and TRBJ1-3; possible D gene TRBD1, 5 bases. V lost 0 bases to trimming and J lost 4 bases, with 11 bases between them. Per the germline V gene, CDR1 is SGHRS and CDR2 is YFSETQ. This CDR3 is 15 amino acids long. CDR3 sequence: CASSLDGTAGNTIYF. The CDR3 DNA sequence: TGCGCCAGCAGCTTGGACGGGACGGCCGGAAACACCATATATTTT.

This clone was counted once. The chain links TRBV10-3 to TRBJ2-2; TRBD1 is a possible D gene (6 bases). Deletions cut 11 bases from V and 1 base from J, with 11 bases between. Germline CDR1 and CDR2: ENHRY and SYGVKD. CDR3 size: 13 residues. CDR3 DNA: TGTGCCGCCAAGGGGGAGAACACCGGGGAGCTGTTTTTT. Its protein is CAAKGENTGELFF.

The chain links TRBV6-1 to TRBJ1-2; D not resolved. V was clipped by 1 base and J by 3 bases, with 9 bases between them. CDR3 length equals 14 residues. Germline lookup yields CDR1 MNHNS and CDR2 SASEGT. Here the CDR3 DNA reads TGTGCCAGCAGTGAAGTTGGGAATTACTATGGCTACACCTTC. Translation gives CASSEVGNYYGYTF.

The J gene is TRBJ2-5, the V gene TRBV5-1; 7 nucleotides line up with TRBD1. The assigned J gene may be wrong: the sequence end matches TRBJ2-7 better. The germline gives CDR1 SGHRS, CDR2 YFSETQ. The CDR3 extends over 14 amino acids. The CDR3 region is CASSLRQGINEQYF. CDR3 DNA: TGCGCCAGCAGCTTGAGACAGGGTATCAACGAGCAGTACTTC.